What follows are 8 T cell receptor beta chains derived from one specimen sequenced in a study of T-cell memory formation after mild COVID-19. TCRdb reanalysed the 5' RACE reads using MiXCR and keeps one entry per CDR3 protein. Among 350,000 or so distinct CDR3 sequences listed, about 20% were seen once. Specimen: PBMCs or a T cell subset sorted from them (not recorded which). The receptors were sampled from a man aged 18 to 30 who had mild COVID-19 (a few samples of this study predate the infection). Cell type and time point are not known.

The chain couples TRBV20-1 to TRBJ2-1; D is possibly TRBD2 (6 bases). Germline V CDR1 and CDR2: DFQATT, SNEGSKA (reference sequence). The CDR3 sequence is 15 residues long. V lost 1 base and J 10 bases, leaving 20 bases between the germline ends. CDR3 amino acids: CSARGTSPSAGEQFF. For the CDR3, the DNA is TGCAGTGCTAGAGGTACTAGCCCCAGTGCGGGAGAGCAGTTCTTC.

As regards this clonotype: A read error may explain this, as a much larger clone is one base away. V and J are TRBV5-1 and TRBJ2-2; a weak D match, TRBD2 (6 bases). The CDR3 totals 16 residues. Per germline, CDR1 SGHRS and CDR2 YFSETQ. CDR3 in amino acids: CASSLESQVSSGEVFF. DNA for the CDR3: TGCGCCAGCAGCTTGGAGTCCCAGGTATCGTCCGGGGAGGTGTTTTTT.

This clonotype turned up a few times. The chain carries TRBV27 and TRBJ2-1, with 7 bases fitting TRBD1. Germline-derived CDR1 and CDR2 are MNHEY and SMNVEV (reference sequence). J lost 5 bases, V lost 5 bases, and 9 bases had no gene match. The CDR3 spans 15 residues. The CDR3 spells CASSVRDSSHNEQFF. The CDR3 DNA follows: TGTGCCAGCAGTGTAAGGGACAGTAGTCACAATGAGCAGTTCTTC.

The chain recombines TRBV6-1 with TRBJ2-7; 9 nucleotides match TRBD1. V gave up 6 bases and J gave up 5 bases; unmatched junction bases: 11. There are 15 residues in the CDR3. CDR1 is MNHNS, CDR2 SASEGT, per germline. Here the CDR3 DNA reads TGTGCCAGCAGATCCAGAGGGACAGGGTTCCACGAGCAGTACTTC. Its protein product is CASRSRGTGFHEQYF.

This chain uses TRBV7-2 with TRBJ2-5; TRBD1 is a possible D gene (6 bases). The germline V gene has CDR1 SGHTA and CDR2 FQGNSA. With 5 bases removed from V and 5 bases from J, the gap between germline ends came to 15 bases. This CDR3 comprises 14 residues. CDR3: CASSPTGYRETQYF. CDR3 nucleotide sequence: TGTGCCAGCAGCCCTACAGGGTATCGGGAGACCCAGTACTTC.

This clonotype occurred a few times. The V call is TRBV25-1, the J call TRBJ1-2, with D hard to call. This CDR3 contains 13 residues. Trimming cost V 4 bases and J 7 bases, with 13 bases left between them. Looked up from germline, CDR1 is MGHDK and CDR2 is SYGVNS. CDR3 bases: TGTGCCAGCAGTGGACACCGGGCAAGTGGCTACACCTTC. Amino acids: CASSGHRASGYTF.

The chain uses TRBV20-1 and TRBJ2-2, with a tentative D call TRBD1 (7 bases). Looked up from germline, CDR1 is DFQATT and CDR2 is SNEGSKA (reference sequence). V gave up 3 bases and J gave up 6 bases, with 11 bases separating them. The CDR3 length is 13 residues. CDR3 sequence: CSASRGVAGELFF. CDR3 DNA: TGCAGTGCTAGCAGGGGGGTCGCCGGGGAGCTGTTTTTT.

V and J are TRBV6-2 or TRBV6-3 and TRBJ2-2; D is uncertain. The germline CDR1 and CDR2 sequences are MNHEY and SVGEGT. V lost 6 bases to trimming and J lost 5 bases, with 10 bases between them. The CDR3 contains 13 residues. The DNA of the CDR3 is TGTGCCAGCAGACCCGACGGGACCGGGGAGCTGTTTTTT. Its translation is CASRPDGTGELFF.